Sequencing of this T cell receptor (beta chain) was carried out in a study of blood T cell repertoires in COVID-19. The overall study: Sample material is recorded as cDNA or gDNA derived from T cells, B-cell-depleted T cells, or PBMCs.

V was trimmed by 4 bases and J by 5 bases, leaving 8 bases between them. The CDR3 is made up of 13 amino acids. Germline assignment: CDR1 MNHEY and CDR2 SVGAGI. Seattle's enrolled individuals joined amid active infection and were then monitored longitudinally. In the original processing: By means of reference gene primer amplification, nucleated cell counts were estimated. Measured with immunoSEQ multiplex PCR; TCRdb has only the in-frame clones, and not every one. The DNA gave D and trimming, while V, J and clone size come from that table. The data hold approximately 210,000 clones, with about 95% observed a single time.

J is TRBJ1-4 and V is TRBV6-5, with a tentative D call TRBD1 (5 bases). This receptor was identified in a man in his thirties or forties with COVID-19, enrolled during active disease. The sequenced material came from peripheral blood. The CDR3: CASSLQENEKLFF. CDR3 DNA: TGTGCCAGCAGTTTACAGGAGAATGAAAAACTGTTTTTT.